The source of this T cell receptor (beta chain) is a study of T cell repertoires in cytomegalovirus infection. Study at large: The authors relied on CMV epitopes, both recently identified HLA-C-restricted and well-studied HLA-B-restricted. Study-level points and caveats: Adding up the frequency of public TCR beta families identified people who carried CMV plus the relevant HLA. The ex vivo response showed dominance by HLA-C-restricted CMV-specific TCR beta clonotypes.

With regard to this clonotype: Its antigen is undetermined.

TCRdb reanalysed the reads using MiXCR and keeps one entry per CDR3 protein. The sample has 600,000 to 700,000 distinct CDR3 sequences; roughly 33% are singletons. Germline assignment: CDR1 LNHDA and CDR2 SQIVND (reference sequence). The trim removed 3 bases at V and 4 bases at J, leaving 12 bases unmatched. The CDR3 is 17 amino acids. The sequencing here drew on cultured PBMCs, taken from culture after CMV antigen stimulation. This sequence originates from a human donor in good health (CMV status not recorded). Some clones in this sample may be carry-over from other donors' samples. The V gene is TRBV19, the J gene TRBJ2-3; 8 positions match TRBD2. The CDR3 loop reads CASSMRSSGRFADTQYF. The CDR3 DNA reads TGTGCCAGTAGTATGAGATCGAGCGGGAGATTCGCAGATACGCAGTATTTT.